This T cell receptor beta chain was sequenced in a study of cytotoxic CD8 clonotypes in ibrutinib-treated CLL. TCRdb keeps only in-frame clones here, not all; method: immunoSEQ multiplex PCR. In the table there are about 300,000 clones, roughly four fifths of which are singletons. The germline V and J ends were trimmed by 5 bases and 9 bases, with 14 bases remaining between them. This CDR3 has 13 residues. The germline CDR1 and CDR2 sequences are SGHVS and FNYEAQ. The sequence came from a human donor with chronic lymphocytic leukemia. Here the sequenced sample was PBMCs, taken at disease progression, from a patient treated with ibrutinib. The genes are TRBV7-6 and TRBJ2-1; no clear D. The CDR3 DNA reads TGTGCCAGCAGCACCCGCGAGAGTGGTGAGCAGTTCTTC. This translates into CASSTRESGEQFF.